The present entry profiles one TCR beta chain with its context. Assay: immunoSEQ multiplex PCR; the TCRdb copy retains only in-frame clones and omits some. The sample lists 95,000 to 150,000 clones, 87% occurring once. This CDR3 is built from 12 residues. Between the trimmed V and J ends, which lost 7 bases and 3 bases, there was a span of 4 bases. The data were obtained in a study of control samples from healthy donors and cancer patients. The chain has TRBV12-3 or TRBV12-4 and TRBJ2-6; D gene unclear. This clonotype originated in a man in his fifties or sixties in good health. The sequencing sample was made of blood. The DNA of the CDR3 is TGTGCCAGCACAGGTGGGGCCAACGTCCTGACTTTC. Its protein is CASTGGANVLTF.